This T cell receptor beta chain was recorded in a study of beta chain features in type 1 diabetes (dated by TCRdb to the late 2010s). Concerning the study at large: Mean age, gender distribution, total cell number and subset yield did not differ between patients and healthy donors. Regulatory and stem cell-like memory subsets were isolated from only 8 patients and roughly 8 healthy donors, whereas naive and central memory subsets came from all 30 or so donors. A total of approximately 110,000,000 sorted cells were examined across all samples, and a strong correlation was observed between cell number per subset and RNA yield. The study compared the TCRB repertoires of sorted circulating CD4+ T cell subsets in recently diagnosed type 1 diabetes patients with those in matched healthy donors.

The entire isolated RNA was reverse transcribed using the High Capacity cDNA Reverse Transcription Kit, and thus expressed TCRB transcripts were sequenced. Deep immunoSEQ sequencing was applied to naive, central memory and regulatory T cell samples, giving an average of about 3.8 million total reads per sample. Sorted cells were lysed in RLT buffer and RNA was extracted with DNase-treated RNeasy Micro or Mini kits, depending on cell number. To prevent cross-contamination, each cell subset was processed individually, whereas patient and healthy donor samples were processed jointly. The immunoSEQ multiplex PCR was used to amplify TCRB sequences from cDNA, yielding 87-bp fragments that span the CDR3 region. The amplicons were sequenced using the Illumina HiSeq platform. Regarding the original processing steps: Synthetic template baselines were used to correct PCR bias computationally, reads within Hamming distance 2 were collapsed, and singletons that could not be merged were discarded. By aligning reads against IMGT, V, D and J genes, CDR3 length, and insertions or deletions at six rearrangement sites were assigned. Within each subset, clonotype counts were normalized to sorted cell number, and only after that were true diversity and Gini coefficients computed with the tcR R package. The overlap coefficient, calculated on TCRB nucleotide sequences, was used to quantify repertoire sharing. Out-of-frame TCRB sequences from naive cells were analyzed as a proxy for the pre-selection repertoire. In its TCRdb copy, this immuneACCESS table keeps in-frame sequences only and misses some clones. Where compared with another copy, unresolved V genes explain less than half of these, and the others have no known cause. V and J calls plus clone size are reproduced from that table; the DNA served to infer D and trimming. The sample records more than 300,000 clones, roughly 12% of which are singletons. The ten largest account for approximately 0.01% of the sample.

Broad study findings and their caveats: Type 1 diabetes patients showed a moderate but significant shortening of TCRB CDR3 length in all four CD4+ subsets. Shorter templates might be favored by PCR, yet because patient and control samples were amplified and corrected together, any such skew would affect both groups equally. Because cDNA was sequenced instead of genomic DNA, highly expressing activated cells could be over-represented, though the groups showed no difference in activation or CD3 levels. Because small numbers of individuals were included in the HLA sub-analyses, any influence of HLA type on TCRB rearrangement was left unresolved. Naive, central memory and regulatory TCRB repertoires appeared to be more similar among patients than among healthy donors. At VDJ recombination sites, type 1 diabetes patients had fewer insertions and more deleted nucleotides, which implies abnormalities in thymic rearrangement.

A single peripheral blood draw of 90 to 150 mL on average was collected from each donor into heparinised tubes. A BD FACSAria II and a panel including CD45RO, CCR7, CD25, CD127, CD95 and CD27 were used to sort naive, central memory, regulatory and stem cell-like memory CD4+ T cells. Every sorted population had a purity above 95%. PBMCs were separated immediately by Lymphoprep density gradient centrifugation and were stained directly, without being cultured. So that batch effects would be minimized, each experiment stained and sorted samples in pairs, pairing one healthy donor with one patient. This clone was seen only a few times. It has no known antigen specificity. Per-base qualities were not stored, and no clone one base away is much larger. Via the germline V gene, CDR1 is LGHNA and CDR2 YSLEER. V is reduced by 4 bases and J by 3 bases, leaving a spacing of 16 bases between them. Including the terminal cysteine and phenylalanine, the CDR3 comprises 15 residues. Here the CDR3 DNA is all that survives: 45 bases in frame from base 1.

This TCR was recovered from a woman between 18 and 30 years old with type 1 diabetes. The chain was built from TRBV4-3 and TRBJ2-7; a tentative D call is TRBD2 (6 bases match). Sequencing input: naive CD4+ T cells from blood. The sample's cell subset or site label, in plain terms: true naive CD4+ T cells. At the DNA level, the sequence is TGCGCCAGCAGCCCGTACGGGACTGGGAACTACGAGCAGTACTTC. This sequence encodes CASSPYGTGNYEQYF.